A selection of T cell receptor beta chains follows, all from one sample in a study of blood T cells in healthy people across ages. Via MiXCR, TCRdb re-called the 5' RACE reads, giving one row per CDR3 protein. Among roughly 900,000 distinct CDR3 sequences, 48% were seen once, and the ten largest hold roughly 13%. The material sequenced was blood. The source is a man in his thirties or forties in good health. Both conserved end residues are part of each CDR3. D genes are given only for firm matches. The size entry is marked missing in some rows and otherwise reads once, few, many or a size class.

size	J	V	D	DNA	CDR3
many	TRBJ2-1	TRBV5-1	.	TGCGCCAGCAGCCTCCTGGCAGCCGATGAGCAGTTCTTC	CASSLLAADEQFF
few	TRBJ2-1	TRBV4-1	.	TGCGCCAGCAGCCAAGAAGGGGGGGCTAACTACAATGAGCAGTTCTTC	CASSQEGGANYNEQFF
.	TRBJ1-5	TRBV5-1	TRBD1	TGCGCCAGCAGCCCTAACCCGGGACAGTTTCAGCCCCAGCATTTT	CASSPNPGQFQPQHF
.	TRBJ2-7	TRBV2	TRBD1	TGTGCCAGCAGGCTGGGACAGCAGTTCAATGAGCAGTACTTC	CASRLGQQFNEQYF
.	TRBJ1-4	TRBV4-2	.	TGTGCCAGCAGCCAAGATGTCGATCCAACTAATGAAAAACTGTTTTTT	CASSQDVDPTNEKLFF
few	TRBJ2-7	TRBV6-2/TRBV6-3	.	TGTGCCAGCAGTTACGACAGCTACTACGAGCAGTACTTC	CASSYDSYYEQYF
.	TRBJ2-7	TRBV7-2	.	TGTGCCAGCAGCAATCCGGGATTCTACTACGAGCAGTACTTC	CASSNPGFYYEQYF
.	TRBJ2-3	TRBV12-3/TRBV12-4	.	TGTGCCAGCAGGGAGGGGAGGACACTCCGATTCACAGGTACGCAGTATTTT	CASREGRTLRFTGTQYF
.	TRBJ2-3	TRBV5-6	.	TGTGCCAGCAGCGGCCCGGACAGCACAGATACGCAGTATTTT	CASSGPDSTDTQYF
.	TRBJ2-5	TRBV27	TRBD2	TGTGCCAGCAGTTTCGGGACTAGCTTTCGGTATGAGCAGTACTTC	CASSFGTSFRYEQYF
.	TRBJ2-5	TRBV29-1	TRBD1	TGCAGCGTTGAGAGGACAGGGGTGGGAGAGACCCAGTACTTC	CSVERTGVGETQYF
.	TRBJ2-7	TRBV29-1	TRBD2	TGCAGCGCTGAGGGACTAGCGGGGGGTCCCTACAATGAGCAGTACTTC	CSAEGLAGGPYNEQYF